This TCR beta chain was found in a study of shared clonotypes between healthy human individuals. Study-wide results and limits: Sorted-subset sequencing, rarefaction showed, was incomplete despite large depth. Non-shared clonotypes displayed generation probabilities falling below those of clonotypes present in all four donors.

The investigators split CD4+ cells into a CD45RA+ naive subset and a CD45RA-negative memory subset. Turning to this clone: Its antigen is still unknown.

Assay: immunoSEQ multiplex PCR; the TCRdb copy retains only in-frame clones and omits some. The sample lists over a million clones, 97% to 99% occurring once. Sequences were obtained from naive CD4+ T cells sorted from blood. Subset in this sample: CD45RA+ positively selected. The TCR sequence derives from a man aged 30 to 45 in good health.

The CDR3 DNA follows: TGTGCCAGCAGCCGACTCCTTGCGGCAGCCAATGAGCAGTTCTTC. As protein: CASSRLLAAANEQFF. The chain combines TRBV7-7 with TRBJ2-1; no definite D call. Germline CDR1 and CDR2: SSHAT and FNYEAQ (reference sequence). With 5 bases removed from V and 6 bases from J, the gap between germline ends came to 17 bases. The CDR3 spans 15 residues. Combining the CDR3 with reference TRBV7-7 and TRBJ2-1 gives the whole variable domain GAGVSQSPRYKVTKRGQDVTLRCDPISSHATLYWYQQALGQGPEFLTYFNYEAQPDKSGLPSDRFSAERPEGSISTLTIQRTEQRDSAMYRCASSRLLAAANEQFFGPGTRLTVL.